What follows are 9 T cell receptor beta chains derived from one specimen sequenced in a study of T-cell reconstitution after alpha-beta-depleted transplantation in children (dated by TCRdb to the mid-2010s). The treatment or condition label on this specimen signifies: allogeneic hematopoietic cell transplantation with graft depleted of TCRalphabeta T cells and CD19 B cells. Preparation of the library involved PCR. Instrument on record: Illumina HiSeq 2500. TCR libraries were prepared with molecular barcoding, using unique molecular identifiers to normalize TCRbeta repertoire quantification. TCRdb ran its own pipeline on the public reads, namely fastp trimming at Q25 and MiXCR clone calling, and kept in-frame beta chains. Rows matching on CDR3 protein sequence are summarized as one entry with the most common DNA and genes. The sample records about 980,000 distinct CDR3 sequences, about 29% of which are singletons. The top ten hold around 30% of the sample.

Sequenced here: PBMCs, mostly from graft donor cells, sampled 360 days after TCRalphabeta/CD19-depleted stem cell transplant. These receptors were collected from a boy under two years old who had a stem cell transplant for SCID, so the T cells may come from the graft donor.

This clonotype came up a few times. The chain employs TRBV12-3 or TRBV12-4 and TRBJ1-5; maybe TRBD1 (5 bases). The CDR3 totals 17 residues. V lost 6 bases to trimming and J lost 0 bases, with 18 bases between them. This CDR3 reads CASSRGTGTHSNQPQHF. The CDR3 DNA is TGTGCCAGCAGCCGTGGGACCGGGACCCATAGCAATCAGCCCCAGCATTTT.

This clonotype was counted only a few times. This chain connects TRBV12-3 or TRBV12-4 to TRBJ2-1; D gene uncertain. CDR3 size: 14 residues. With 6 bases removed from V and 9 bases from J, the gap between germline ends came to 18 bases. This CDR3 is CASRPIIGQGEQFF. CDR3 sequence (DNA): TGTGCCAGCAGACCTATCATCGGGCAAGGTGAGCAGTTCTTC.

The chain employs TRBV15 and TRBJ2-1; D gene ambiguous. Trimming stripped 1 base from V and 0 bases from J, with 13 bases between. Germline CDR1 LNHNV, CDR2 YYDKDF (reference sequence). This CDR3 is built from 17 residues. This chain's CDR3 is CATSRGLGLSSYNEQFF. The CDR3 DNA reads as TGTGCCACCAGCAGAGGACTCGGCCTAAGCTCCTACAATGAGCAGTTCTTC.

This clonotype was picked up a small number of times. The chain carries TRBV6-2 or TRBV6-3 and TRBJ2-7; 7 bases align to TRBD1. This CDR3 has 16 amino acids. Germline CDR1 reads MNHEY; CDR2 reads SVGEGT. Trimming cost V 6 bases and J 0 bases; bases outside gene matches: 11. CDR3 sequence reads: CASRPYLTGFSYEQYF. The CDR3 DNA sequence: TGTGCCAGCAGGCCGTACTTGACAGGGTTCTCCTACGAGCAGTACTTC.

This clonotype was picked up a small number of times. The rearrangement uses TRBV7-2 and TRBJ2-7; TRBD2 matches 7 bases. Germline V CDR1 and CDR2: SGHTA, FQGNSA. This CDR3 contains 13 residues. V lost 5 bases to trimming and J lost 6 bases; unmatched junction nucleotides: 7. This chain's CDR3 is CASSRTRDREQYF. The DNA of the CDR3 is TGTGCCAGCAGCCGGACTAGGGACCGCGAGCAGTACTTC.

The chain uses TRBV24-1 and TRBJ2-2; 10 positions agree with TRBD1. The CDR3 runs to 17 residues. Germline V gene data show CDR1 as KGHDR and CDR2 as SFDVKD. J gave up 7 bases and V 3 bases, and 10 bases lay outside the gene matches. The CDR3 region is CATSDIFGTGAGGELFF. DNA for the CDR3: TGTGCCACCAGTGATATCTTCGGGACAGGGGCAGGCGGGGAGCTGTTTTTT.

The V and J genes are TRBV7-8 and TRBJ2-1, with D perhaps matching TRBD1 (6 bases). Trimming pared 5 bases from V and 0 bases from J, leaving 14 bases between. CDR3 size: 16 residues. CDR1 SGHVS and CDR2 FQNEAQ come from the germline V gene. The CDR3 reads CASSPTPDSSYNEQFF. CDR3 sequence (DNA): TGTGCCAGCAGCCCAACTCCGGACAGCTCCTACAATGAGCAGTTCTTC. Complete variable domain (other parts from reference TRBV7-8 and TRBJ2-1): GAGVSQSPRYKVAKRGQDVALRCDPISGHVSLFWYQQALGQGPEFLTYFQNEAQLDKSGLPSDRFFAERPEGSVSTLKIQRTQQEDSAVYLCASSPTPDSSYNEQFFGPGTRLTVL.

V usage is TRBV7-2 and J usage is TRBJ1-2; D remains ambiguous. CDR3 length equals 16 residues. V dropped 1 base and J dropped 2 bases, with 14 bases sitting between them. The germline gives CDR1 SGHTA, CDR2 FQGNSA. This CDR3 reads CASSLGSAGRNYGYTF. The CDR3, as DNA: TGTGCCAGCAGCTTAGGTAGCGCGGGCAGAAACTATGGCTACACCTTC.

V gene TRBV15 combines with J gene TRBJ2-7; maybe TRBD1 (6 bases). Germline lookup yields CDR1 LNHNV and CDR2 YYDKDF (reference sequence). The CDR3 runs to 13 residues. V gave up 5 bases and J gave up 7 bases, with 15 bases separating them. DNA for the CDR3: TGTGCCACCAGCTCAGCTACCCAGGGGGAGCAGTACTTC. Translation gives CATSSATQGEQYF.